This T cell receptor (beta chain) is from a study of T cell responses to AZD1222 COVID-19 vaccine. Overall study: Second doses that came at about 4 or about 12 weeks were put together.

On this clone itself: Antigen unknown.

Findings and caveats of the study: There were mostly white British donors and more females than males, and clonal diversity was possibly underestimated. Scientists sampled the repertoires only once the peak T cell response had passed. Unmutated variant regions are reportedly the target of nearly half of TCRs that are spike-specific.

Germline CDR1 reads SEHNR; CDR2 reads FQNEAQ (reference sequence). This CDR3 region has 13 residues. Trimming took off 4 bases at V and 10 bases at J, with 11 bases between the two ends. Measured with immunoSEQ multiplex PCR; TCRdb has only the in-frame clones, and not every one. The sample records about 140,000 clones, 75% to 95% being singletons. V usage is TRBV7-9 and J usage is TRBJ1-6; D is uncertain. The receptor was derived from an adult in good health. The sequencing used peripheral blood, collected on day 0 of AZD1222 vaccination. DNA for the CDR3: TGTGCCAGCAGCTCCCTCGATCGATCACCCCTCCACTTT. Its protein product is CASSSLDRSPLHF.